This TCR beta chain was identified in a study of OX40 agonist ivuxolimab in advanced cancers. Across the whole study: With ivuxolimab, an agonistic anti-OX40 (CD134) antibody, patients were treated.

Sequencing used immunoSEQ multiplex PCR; TCRdb keeps in-frame clones, though not all of them. The sample includes 60,000 or so clones, approximately 94% of them seen just once. CDR3 length equals 14 residues. The V gene end was trimmed by 3 bases and the J gene end by 7 bases; junction bases not matched to a gene: 8. Germline V gives CDR1 SQVTM, CDR2 ANQGSEA. Findings and limits, study-wide: Dosing at 0.1 to 3.0 mg/kg was accompanied by clonal expansion of CD4+ and CD8+ blood T cells by week 6.

Regarding this clone: Its antigen is not identified.

This TCR was sampled from an adult with an advanced solid tumor such as melanoma, head and neck, liver or kidney cancer. The sequencing here drew on CD4+ or CD8+ T cells sorted from blood, taken in a trial of the OX40 agonist ivuxolimab. The chain couples TRBV29-1 to TRBJ2-2, with 7 bases matching TRBD2. This CDR3 is CSVDRGSGIGELFF. In DNA, the CDR3 is TGCAGCGTTGATCGGGGGAGCGGGATCGGGGAGCTGTTTTTT.